This TCR beta chain stems from a study of CD8 T cells in Susac syndrome. The ends were cut back, 2 bases at V and 0 bases at J, with 10 bases in the middle. Germline lookup yields CDR1 MNHNS and CDR2 SASEGT. This CDR3 has 15 residues. RNA totalling roughly 0.45 to 1 ug underwent reverse transcription with random hexamers. TCRdb re-called the immunoSEQ multiplex PCR reads through MiXCR, storing one row per CDR3 protein. The sample holds 350,000 to 550,000 distinct CDR3 sequences, approximately 85% seen once. The source of this sequence is a human donor with multiple sclerosis. The chain carries TRBV6-1 and TRBJ1-1; weak D call: TRBD1 (5 bases). Sequencing was done on a sample of CD8+ T cells from PBMCs. CDR3 nucleotides: TGTGCCAGCAGTGAATGGGGACGGATGAACACTGAAGCTTTCTTT. Translated: CASSEWGRMNTEAFF.